This is a list of T cell receptor beta chains from one sample in a study of T cell responses to AZD1222 COVID-19 vaccine. The data were produced by immunoSEQ multiplex PCR, yet TCRdb's version contains in-frame clones alone and is incomplete. This sample has some 92,000 clones; roughly 90% occur once, and the top ten carry roughly 2.7%. The source was peripheral blood, collected on day 0 of AZD1222 vaccination. The receptor source for this set is an adult in good health. Both conserved end residues are part of each CDR3. Each record gives: D gene, J gene, clone size, V gene, CDR3 DNA, CDR3 protein. A D gene is named only where the DNA matches it firmly. The size of a clone is reported for some rows only, either as once, few or many, or as a class for expanded clones.

d_call: TRBD1; j_call: TRBJ2-2; clone_size: .; v_call: TRBV18; cdr3_nt: TGTGCCAGCTCACCAACCGGGACAGGGTCCACCGGGGAGCTGTTTTTT; cdr3_aa: CASSPTGTGSTGELFF
d_call: .; j_call: TRBJ1-5; clone_size: .; v_call: TRBV19; cdr3_nt: TGTGCCAGTAGTTTTCTCACGGAAGTTAGCAATCAGCCCCAGCATTTT; cdr3_aa: CASSFLTEVSNQPQHF
d_call: .; j_call: TRBJ1-1; clone_size: .; v_call: TRBV6-5; cdr3_nt: TGTGCCAGCAGTTACTCTGGACTTCGGAACACTGAAGCTTTCTTT; cdr3_aa: CASSYSGLRNTEAFF
d_call: .; j_call: TRBJ1-2; clone_size: .; v_call: TRBV11-2; cdr3_nt: TGTGCCAGCAGCGTGCAGGGTTTCGGGAACTATGGCTACACCTTC; cdr3_aa: CASSVQGFGNYGYTF
d_call: TRBD2; j_call: TRBJ2-1; clone_size: .; v_call: TRBV5-1; cdr3_nt: TGCGCCAGCAGCGACCAACTAGCGGGAGATACGGATGAGCAGTTCTTC; cdr3_aa: CASSDQLAGDTDEQFF
d_call: .; j_call: TRBJ2-2; clone_size: few; v_call: TRBV6-1; cdr3_nt: TGTGCCAGCAGTGAAGGTACAGACCCGGGGACCGGGGAGCTGTTTTTT; cdr3_aa: CASSEGTDPGTGELFF
d_call: .; j_call: TRBJ2-7; clone_size: few; v_call: TRBV21-1; cdr3_nt: TGTGCCAGCAGCAAAGGGCAGCAGTACTTC; cdr3_aa: CASSKGQQYF
d_call: .; j_call: TRBJ2-7; clone_size: .; v_call: TRBV6-5; cdr3_nt: TGTGCCAGCAGCAAAAATCCGGACTACGAGCAGTACTTC; cdr3_aa: CASSKNPDYEQYF
d_call: TRBD2; j_call: TRBJ2-2; clone_size: .; v_call: TRBV6-6; cdr3_nt: TGTGCCAGTTTAGATCGGGGGGGCGCGGCCGGGGAGCTGTTTTTT; cdr3_aa: CASLDRGGAAGELFF
d_call: TRBD2; j_call: TRBJ2-1; clone_size: .; v_call: TRBV3-1/TRBV3-2; cdr3_nt: TGTGCCAGCAGCCCCCTTGCCGGGAGGGCCGGTGAGCAGTTCTTC; cdr3_aa: CASSPLAGRAGEQFF
d_call: .; j_call: TRBJ2-1; clone_size: few; v_call: TRBV6-4; cdr3_nt: TGTGCCAGCGGGATGCTAGAGGGTGAGCAGTTCTTC; cdr3_aa: CASGMLEGEQFF
d_call: TRBD2; j_call: TRBJ2-7; clone_size: .; v_call: TRBV28; cdr3_nt: TGTGCCAGCAGTTTTTCCCGGCGGGGGGCTGTCTCCTACGAGCAGTACTTC; cdr3_aa: CASSFSRRGAVSYEQYF
d_call: .; j_call: TRBJ1-1; clone_size: few; v_call: TRBV18; cdr3_nt: TGTGCCAGCTCAAGGGACCGAATAGTCATGAACACTGAAGCTTTCTTT; cdr3_aa: CASSRDRIVMNTEAFF
d_call: TRBD2; j_call: TRBJ2-4; clone_size: .; v_call: TRBV6-6; cdr3_nt: TGTGCCAGCAGTCCTTGGACTAGCCACTTCGTAGCCAAAAACATTCAGTACTTC; cdr3_aa: CASSPWTSHFVAKNIQYF
d_call: .; j_call: TRBJ2-2; clone_size: .; v_call: TRBV30; cdr3_nt: TGTGCCTGGAGTGTAGTCCCCGGGGGCTCGACCGGGGAGCTGTTTTTT; cdr3_aa: CAWSVVPGGSTGELFF
d_call: .; j_call: TRBJ2-3; clone_size: .; v_call: TRBV10-1; cdr3_nt: TGCGCCAGCAACGAAAAGAGCACAGATACGCAGTATTTT; cdr3_aa: CASNEKSTDTQYF
d_call: TRBD1; j_call: TRBJ2-7; clone_size: medium-sized; v_call: TRBV7-9; cdr3_nt: TGTGCCAGCAGCCCACCGGGACAGGGGGCTCTCGAGCAGTACTTC; cdr3_aa: CASSPPGQGALEQYF
d_call: .; j_call: TRBJ2-1; clone_size: .; v_call: TRBV25-1; cdr3_nt: TGTGCCAGCAGTGATCAAGCGGACAACTCCAATGAGCAGTTCTTC; cdr3_aa: CASSDQADNSNEQFF
d_call: .; j_call: TRBJ1-5; clone_size: .; v_call: TRBV30; cdr3_nt: TGTGCCTGGGGTCAGGGAGCAAATCAGCCCCAGCATTTT; cdr3_aa: CAWGQGANQPQHF
d_call: .; j_call: TRBJ1-2; clone_size: .; v_call: TRBV5-6; cdr3_nt: TGTGCCAGCAGCTTGGACAGGGAGCTTTACTATGGCTACACCTTC; cdr3_aa: CASSLDRELYYGYTF
d_call: .; j_call: TRBJ1-1; clone_size: .; v_call: TRBV20-1; cdr3_nt: TGCAGTGCCGCAATGAACACTGAAGCTTTCTTT; cdr3_aa: CSAAMNTEAFF
d_call: .; j_call: TRBJ2-1; clone_size: .; v_call: TRBV28; cdr3_nt: TGTGCCACCGGGGGCAGGGTAGTGGACAATGAGCAGTTCTTC; cdr3_aa: CATGGRVVDNEQFF
d_call: .; j_call: TRBJ1-5; clone_size: .; v_call: TRBV3-1/TRBV3-2; cdr3_nt: TGTGCCAGCAGCCAAGGTGGTCCCTTTAGCAATCAGCCCCAGCATTTT; cdr3_aa: CASSQGGPFSNQPQHF
d_call: .; j_call: TRBJ1-1; clone_size: .; v_call: TRBV6-2/TRBV6-3; cdr3_nt: TGTGCCAGCAGTTTGAGAGGGGTACAGAGTGAAGCTTTCTTT; cdr3_aa: CASSLRGVQSEAFF
d_call: .; j_call: TRBJ2-7; clone_size: many; v_call: TRBV7-9; cdr3_nt: TGTGCCAGCAGCTTAGCCACTGGAAACGAGCAGTACTTC; cdr3_aa: CASSLATGNEQYF
d_call: .; j_call: TRBJ2-2; clone_size: .; v_call: TRBV2; cdr3_nt: TGTGCCAGCATTCTCCGGATAGGAGCCACCGGGGAGCTGTTTTTT; cdr3_aa: CASILRIGATGELFF
d_call: TRBD1; j_call: TRBJ2-2; clone_size: once; v_call: TRBV11-3; cdr3_nt: TGTGCCAGCAGCTCAAGACAGGGGAAACAGGGGGAGCTGTTTTTT; cdr3_aa: CASSSRQGKQGELFF
d_call: TRBD1; j_call: TRBJ1-2; clone_size: .; v_call: TRBV18; cdr3_nt: TGTGCCAGCTCACCACCGACAGGGAGGAACTATGGCTACACCTTC; cdr3_aa: CASSPPTGRNYGYTF
d_call: .; j_call: TRBJ2-7; clone_size: .; v_call: TRBV7-3; cdr3_nt: TGTGCCAGCAGCTTGAACAGGGAATACGAGCAGTACTTC; cdr3_aa: CASSLNREYEQYF
d_call: .; j_call: TRBJ1-1; clone_size: .; v_call: TRBV10-3; cdr3_nt: TGTGCCATCAGTGAAAAGACAGGGAACACTGAAGCTTTCTTT; cdr3_aa: CAISEKTGNTEAFF
d_call: .; j_call: TRBJ1-5; clone_size: .; v_call: TRBV30; cdr3_nt: TGTGCCTGGAGTTTACAGGACAATCAGCCCCAGCATTTT; cdr3_aa: CAWSLQDNQPQHF